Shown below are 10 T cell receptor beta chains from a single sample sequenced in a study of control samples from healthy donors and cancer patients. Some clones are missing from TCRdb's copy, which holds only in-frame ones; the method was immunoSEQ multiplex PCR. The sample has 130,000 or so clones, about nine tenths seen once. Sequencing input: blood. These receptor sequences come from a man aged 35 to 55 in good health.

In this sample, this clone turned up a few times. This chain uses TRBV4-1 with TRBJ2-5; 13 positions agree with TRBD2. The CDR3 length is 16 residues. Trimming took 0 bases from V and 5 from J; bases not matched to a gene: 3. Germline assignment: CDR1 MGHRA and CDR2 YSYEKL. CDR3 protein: CASSQDTSGGAETQYF. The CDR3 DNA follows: TGCGCCAGCAGCCAAGATACTAGCGGGGGGGCGGAGACCCAGTACTTC.

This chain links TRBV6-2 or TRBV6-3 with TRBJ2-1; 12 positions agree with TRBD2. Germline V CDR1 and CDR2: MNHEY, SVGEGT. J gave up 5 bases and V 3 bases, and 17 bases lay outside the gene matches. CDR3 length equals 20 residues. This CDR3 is CASSYNPASSGGDHDNEQFF. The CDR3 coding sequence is TGTGCCAGCAGTTATAATCCTGCTTCTAGCGGGGGGGACCACGACAATGAGCAGTTCTTC.

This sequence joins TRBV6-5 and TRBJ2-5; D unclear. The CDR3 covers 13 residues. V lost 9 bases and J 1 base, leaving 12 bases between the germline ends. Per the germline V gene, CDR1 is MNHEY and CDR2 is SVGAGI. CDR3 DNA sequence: TGTGCCAGTGGGTCTGCGATCCAAGAGACCCAGTACTTC. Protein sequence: CASGSAIQETQYF.

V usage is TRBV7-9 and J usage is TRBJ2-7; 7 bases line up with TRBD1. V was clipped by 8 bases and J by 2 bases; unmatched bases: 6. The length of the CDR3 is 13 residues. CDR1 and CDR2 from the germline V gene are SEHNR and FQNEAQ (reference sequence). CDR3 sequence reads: CASLNDRAYEQYF. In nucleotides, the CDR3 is TGTGCCAGCCTCAACGACAGGGCCTACGAGCAGTACTTC. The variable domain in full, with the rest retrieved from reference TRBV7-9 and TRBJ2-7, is DTGVSQNPRHKITKRGQNVTFRCDPISEHNRLYWYRQTLGQGPEFLTYFQNEAQLEKSRLLSDRFSAERPKGSFSTLEIQRTEQGDSAMYLCASLNDRAYEQYFGPGTRLTVT.

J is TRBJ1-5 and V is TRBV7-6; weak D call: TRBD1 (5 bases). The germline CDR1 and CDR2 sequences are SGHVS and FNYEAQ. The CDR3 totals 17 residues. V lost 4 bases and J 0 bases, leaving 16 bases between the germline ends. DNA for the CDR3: TGTGCCAGCAGCTCGGGACCCGTGACCCTTAGCAATCAGCCCCAGCATTTT. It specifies CASSSGPVTLSNQPQHF. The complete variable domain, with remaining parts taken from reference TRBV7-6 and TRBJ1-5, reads GAGVSQSPRYKVTKRGQDVALRCDPISGHVSLYWYRQALGQGPEFLTYFNYEAQQDKSGLPNDRFSAERPEGSISTLTIQRTEQRDSAMYRCASSSGPVTLSNQPQHFGDGTRLSIL.

This CDR3 is CASSQEFTRGETQYF. The DNA for the CDR3 is TGCGCCAGCAGCCAAGAGTTCACCAGGGGAGAGACCCAGTACTTC. The chain has TRBV4-3 and TRBJ2-5; weak D call: TRBD1 (6 bases). The V gene's germline CDR1 is LGHNA and CDR2 YSLEER. V lost 0 bases, J lost 4 bases, and 12 bases lay in between. This CDR3 has 15 amino acids.

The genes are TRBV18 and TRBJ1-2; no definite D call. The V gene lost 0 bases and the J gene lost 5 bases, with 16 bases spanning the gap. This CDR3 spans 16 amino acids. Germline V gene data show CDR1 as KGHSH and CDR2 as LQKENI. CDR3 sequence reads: CASSPPPARAGYGYTF. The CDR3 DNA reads TGTGCCAGCTCACCACCGCCCGCCCGGGCGGGGTATGGCTACACCTTC.

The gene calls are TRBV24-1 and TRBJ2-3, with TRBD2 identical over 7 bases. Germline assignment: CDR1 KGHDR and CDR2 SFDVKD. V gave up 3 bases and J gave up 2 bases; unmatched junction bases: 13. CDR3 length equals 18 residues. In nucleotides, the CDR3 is TGTGCCACCAGTGATCGCGGGGGACTAACCAGGATCACAGATACGCAGTATTTT. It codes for CATSDRGGLTRITDTQYF.

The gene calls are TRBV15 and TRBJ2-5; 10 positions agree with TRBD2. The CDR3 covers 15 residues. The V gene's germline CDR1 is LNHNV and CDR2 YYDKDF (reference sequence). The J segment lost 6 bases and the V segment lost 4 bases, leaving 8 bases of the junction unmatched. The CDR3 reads CATSISLGLAKTQYF. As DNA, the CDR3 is TGTGCCACCAGCATAAGCCTGGGACTAGCGAAGACCCAGTACTTC.

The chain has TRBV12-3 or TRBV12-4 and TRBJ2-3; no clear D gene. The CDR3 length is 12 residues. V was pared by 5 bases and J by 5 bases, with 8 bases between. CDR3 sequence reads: CASSPGRDTQYF. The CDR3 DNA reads TGTGCCAGCAGTCCTGGACGAGATACGCAGTATTTT.